This T cell receptor beta chain was identified in a study of cytomegalovirus exposure and HLA in healthy donors. Study results and limitations: The study dropped some indistinguishable V segments, TRBV6-2 and TRBV6-3 among them. Both high specificity and high sensitivity reportedly marked the classifier's diagnosis of cytomegalovirus status. A later analysis linked a missense variant in DCLRE1C to the trimming of TCR beta V and J genes.

Comment on this clone: The antigen remains undetermined.

The CDR3 consists of 16 residues. Germline V gene data show CDR1 as SGHRS and CDR2 as YFSETQ. Trimming removed 1 base from V and 0 bases from J; junction bases left unmatched: 5. The PCR was carried out with 60 Vbeta primers and 13 Jbeta primers. Sequencing used immunoSEQ multiplex PCR; TCRdb keeps in-frame clones, though not all of them. Of around 91,000 clones listed, more than 75% are singletons. The sample was PBMCs. The chain has TRBV5-1 and TRBJ2-3; TRBD2 matches 7 bases. The clonotype originates from a man aged 30 to 45 in good health and CMV-seropositive. The CDR3 is CASSLTSVTSTDTQYF. The CDR3 DNA reads TGCGCCAGCAGCTTGACTAGCGTGACTAGCACAGATACGCAGTATTTT.